What follows are 11 T cell receptor beta chains derived from one specimen sequenced in a study of cytomegalovirus exposure and HLA in healthy donors. The PCR made use of 60 Vbeta and 13 Jbeta primers. Sequencing used immunoSEQ multiplex PCR; TCRdb keeps in-frame clones, though not all of them. Of around 63,000 clones listed, approximately 80% were seen once; the top ten hold less than 3%. What was sequenced was PBMCs. These receptor sequences come from a young woman in good health and CMV-seronegative.

The chain has TRBV10-1 and TRBJ2-3, with D unclear. CDR1 is WNHNN, CDR2 SYGVQD, per germline (reference sequence). The CDR3 extends over 15 amino acids. Trimming stripped 0 bases from V and 2 bases from J, with 9 bases between. The DNA for the CDR3 is TGCGCCAGCAGTGAGTCGGAGTTTCCCACAGATACGCAGTATTTT. It encodes CASSESEFPTDTQYF.

This clone has only a few counts. The chain recombines TRBV5-1 with TRBJ1-2; 10 bases agree with TRBD1. Germline V gene sequence: CDR1 SGHRS, CDR2 YFSETQ. Trimming cost V 4 bases and J 6 bases; bases outside gene matches: 3. This CDR3 comprises 13 residues. CDR3 nucleotide sequence: TGCGCCAGCAGCGTGGACAGGGGGAATGGCTACACCTTC. This codes for CASSVDRGNGYTF.

The rearrangement uses TRBV28 and TRBJ2-5; no reliable D call. V was shortened by 6 bases and J by 5 bases, with 7 bases between the two germline ends. This CDR3 has 11 amino acids. Germline V gene lookup returns CDR1 MDHEN and CDR2 SYDVKM. The CDR3 sequence is CASSSVETQYF. The CDR3 DNA reads as TGTGCCAGCAGCTCCGTGGAGACCCAGTACTTC.

The V gene is TRBV6-1, the J gene TRBJ2-7; TRBD1 is a possible D gene (6 bases). Germline CDR1 is MNHNS and CDR2 is SASEGT. With 6 bases removed from V and 5 bases from J, the gap between germline ends came to 14 bases. The length of the CDR3 is 13 residues. The CDR3 nucleotides read TGTGCCAGCAGCATCTACAGGGTCGACGAGCAGTACTTC. Translated: CASSIYRVDEQYF.

This clone has only one observation. The chain is built from TRBV27 and TRBJ1-5; 7 nucleotides agree with TRBD1. The CDR3 spans 15 residues. The J segment lost 4 bases and the V segment lost 3 bases, leaving 6 bases of the junction unmatched. Germline V gene sequence: CDR1 MNHEY, CDR2 SMNVEV (reference sequence). For the CDR3, the DNA is TGTGCCAGCAGTTTGACACAGGGGCAGAATCAGCCCCAGCATTTT. Translated: CASSLTQGQNQPQHF.

In its sample, this clone was seen a few times. This sequence joins TRBV6-5 and TRBJ1-1; D gene uncertain. The V end was cut by 7 bases, the J end by 1 base, with 13 bases between. There are 14 residues in the CDR3. From germline, CDR1 is MNHEY and CDR2 SVGAGI. The CDR3 here is CASTLQTGNTEAFF. The CDR3 coding sequence is TGTGCCAGCACTCTACAGACCGGGAACACTGAAGCTTTCTTT.

The chain carries TRBV4-1 and TRBJ2-5; possible D gene TRBD2, 5 bases. V was cut by 2 bases and J by 2 bases, with 12 bases left in between. CDR3 length: 15 amino acids. In germline, CDR1 is MGHRA, CDR2 YSYEKL. CDR3 loop: CASSQFSGDQETQYF. The CDR3 bases are TGCGCCAGCAGCCAATTTTCCGGGGATCAAGAGACCCAGTACTTC.

The genes are TRBV28 and TRBJ1-1, with 7 bases lining up with TRBD1. Germline V gives CDR1 MDHEN, CDR2 SYDVKM. The CDR3 spans 13 residues. Trimming removed 6 bases from V and 3 bases from J; junction bases left unmatched: 4. For the CDR3, the DNA is TGTGCCAGCAGGTTAACAGGGGACACTGAAGCTTTCTTT. Protein: CASRLTGDTEAFF.

This rearrangement joins TRBV7-2 to TRBJ1-1; 9 bases agree with TRBD1. This CDR3 contains 16 residues. Germline loops: CDR1 SGHTA, CDR2 FQGNSA. The J segment lost 4 bases and the V segment lost 5 bases, leaving 11 bases of the junction unmatched. The CDR3 DNA is TGTGCCAGCAGCCGGGACAGGGCATCGTCAAGCACTGAAGCTTTCTTT. It yields the protein CASSRDRASSSTEAFF.

V usage is TRBV7-2 and J usage is TRBJ2-1; D might be TRBD1 (6 bases). V gave up 3 bases and J gave up 10 bases, with 13 bases separating them. The CDR3 length is 13 residues. Per germline, CDR1 SGHTA and CDR2 FQGNSA. CDR3 protein: CASSLEWGQEQFF. For the CDR3, the DNA is TGTGCCAGCAGCTTGGAGTGGGGGCAAGAGCAGTTCTTC.

The count of this clone is one. V usage is TRBV5-1 and J usage is TRBJ2-5; the match to TRBD1 covers 10 bases. The CDR3 contains 15 residues. V dropped 0 bases and J dropped 2; count of bases not matched to a gene: 1. CDR1 is SGHRS and CDR2 is YFSETQ in the germline V gene. CDR3 DNA: TGCGCCAGCAGCTTGGTGGGACAGGGGCAAGAGACCCAGTACTTC. This codes for CASSLVGQGQETQYF.